A selection of T cell receptor beta chains follows, all from one sample in a study of blood T cells in healthy people across ages. TCRdb passed the 5' RACE reads through MiXCR, listing each CDR3 protein once. The repertoire holds 1,300,000 or so distinct CDR3 sequences, with roughly 59% as singletons. Sequenced sample: blood. Receptor source: a man younger than 30 in good health. The CDR3 runs from the conserved cysteine through the conserved F or W. D genes are given only for firm matches. The size field is filled for only some rows; it gives once, few, many or a size class.

d_gene: NA
abundance: few
j_gene: TRBJ1-2
v_gene: TRBV6-1
CDR3aa: CASSEDSGRANYGYTF
CDR3nt: TGTGCCAGCAGTGAGGACAGTGGACGGGCTAACTATGGCTACACCTTC

d_gene: NA
abundance: NA
j_gene: TRBJ2-6
v_gene: TRBV6-1
CDR3aa: CASRREVDSGANVLTF
CDR3nt: TGTGCCAGCCGCCGAGAGGTTGACTCTGGGGCCAACGTCCTGACTTTC

d_gene: NA
abundance: once
j_gene: TRBJ2-7
v_gene: TRBV6-1
CDR3aa: CASSGSWQGEQYF
CDR3nt: TGTGCCAGCAGTGGTAGTTGGCAGGGCGAGCAGTACTTC

d_gene: NA
abundance: NA
j_gene: TRBJ1-2
v_gene: TRBV12-3/TRBV12-4
CDR3aa: CASSTEVGAGYTF
CDR3nt: TGTGCCAGCAGTACCGAAGTGGGAGCTGGCTACACCTTC

d_gene: NA
abundance: few
j_gene: TRBJ2-1
v_gene: TRBV29-1
CDR3aa: CSVLVSSYNEQFF
CDR3nt: TGCAGCGTGTTAGTGAGCTCCTACAATGAGCAGTTCTTC

d_gene: NA
abundance: few
j_gene: TRBJ2-1
v_gene: TRBV30
CDR3aa: CAWSVLPEPSYNEQFF
CDR3nt: TGTGCCTGGAGTGTACTACCGGAGCCCTCCTACAATGAGCAGTTCTTC

d_gene: NA
abundance: few
j_gene: TRBJ2-1
v_gene: TRBV7-2
CDR3aa: CASSFYGDEQFF
CDR3nt: TGTGCCAGCAGCTTCTATGGGGATGAGCAGTTCTTC

d_gene: NA
abundance: NA
j_gene: TRBJ2-3
v_gene: TRBV2
CDR3aa: CASSRESTQYF
CDR3nt: TGTGCCAGCAGTAGGGAAAGTACGCAGTATTTT

d_gene: NA
abundance: NA
j_gene: TRBJ2-7
v_gene: TRBV12-3/TRBV12-4
CDR3aa: CASMNLYTYEQYF
CDR3nt: TGTGCCAGCATGAACCTTTACACCTACGAGCAGTACTTC

d_gene: NA
abundance: NA
j_gene: TRBJ2-3
v_gene: TRBV10-3
CDR3aa: CAISEMETTDTQYF
CDR3nt: TGTGCCATCAGTGAGATGGAGACCACAGATACGCAGTATTTT

d_gene: TRBD1
abundance: NA
j_gene: TRBJ2-4
v_gene: TRBV27
CDR3aa: CASSLYSTGDIQYF
CDR3nt: TGTGCCAGCAGTTTGTATAGTACAGGGGACATTCAGTACTTC

d_gene: NA
abundance: NA
j_gene: TRBJ2-5
v_gene: TRBV20-1
CDR3aa: CSARDIGREAQYF
CDR3nt: TGCAGTGCTCGGGACATAGGGCGAGAGGCCCAGTACTTC

d_gene: TRBD2
abundance: NA
j_gene: TRBJ2-1
v_gene: TRBV4-3
CDR3aa: CASSQDKWTSSYNEQFF
CDR3nt: TGCGCCAGCAGCCAAGATAAGTGGACTAGCTCCTACAATGAGCAGTTCTTC

d_gene: TRBD2
abundance: few
j_gene: TRBJ2-1
v_gene: TRBV20-1
CDR3aa: CSAREGLAGDEQFF
CDR3nt: TGCAGTGCTAGAGAAGGACTAGCGGGAGATGAGCAGTTCTTC

d_gene: TRBD1
abundance: NA
j_gene: TRBJ1-2
v_gene: TRBV6-4
CDR3aa: CASSQLPPGTGGAYGYTF
CDR3nt: TGTGCCAGCAGCCAACTCCCGCCCGGGACAGGGGGCGCCTATGGCTACACCTTC

d_gene: NA
abundance: NA
j_gene: TRBJ2-1
v_gene: TRBV25-1
CDR3aa: CASGGWEQFF
CDR3nt: TGTGCCAGCGGAGGCTGGGAGCAGTTCTTC

d_gene: NA
abundance: NA
j_gene: TRBJ2-7
v_gene: TRBV2
CDR3aa: CASSEDRFNYEQYF
CDR3nt: TGTGCCAGCAGTGAAGACAGGTTTAACTACGAGCAGTACTTC

d_gene: NA
abundance: NA
j_gene: TRBJ2-7
v_gene: TRBV27
CDR3aa: CASSSTRGTRSSYEQYF
CDR3nt: TGTGCCAGCAGTTCAACCCGGGGGACACGGAGCTCCTACGAGCAGTACTTC

d_gene: TRBD2
abundance: few
j_gene: TRBJ2-1
v_gene: TRBV7-9
CDR3aa: CASSQRKRDLYNEQFF
CDR3nt: TGTGCCAGCAGTCAACGAAAGCGGGATTTGTACAATGAGCAGTTCTTC

d_gene: NA
abundance: few
j_gene: TRBJ2-5
v_gene: TRBV20-1
CDR3aa: CSASATSVETQYF
CDR3nt: TGCAGTGCTAGCGCGACTAGTGTGGAGACCCAGTACTTC

d_gene: NA
abundance: NA
j_gene: TRBJ2-5
v_gene: TRBV5-1
CDR3aa: CASSLGLDGRETQYF
CDR3nt: TGCGCCAGCAGCTTGGGACTAGACGGGCGAGAGACCCAGTACTTC

d_gene: NA
abundance: NA
j_gene: TRBJ1-1
v_gene: TRBV4-1
CDR3aa: CASSQVGDEAFF
CDR3nt: TGCGCCAGCAGCCAAGTTGGAGATGAAGCTTTCTTT

d_gene: NA
abundance: once
j_gene: TRBJ1-1
v_gene: TRBV7-6
CDR3aa: CASSPRGLGDTEAFF
CDR3nt: TGTGCCAGCAGCCCCCGGGGGTTGGGGGACACTGAAGCTTTCTTT

d_gene: NA
abundance: NA
j_gene: TRBJ1-1
v_gene: TRBV7-2
CDR3aa: CAGTQGRQTEAFF
CDR3nt: TGTGCCGGCACGCAGGGTCGGCAAACTGAAGCTTTCTTT

d_gene: NA
abundance: NA
j_gene: TRBJ1-5
v_gene: TRBV6-5
CDR3aa: CASSYRVGNQPQHF
CDR3nt: TGTGCCAGCAGTTACAGGGTCGGGAATCAGCCCCAGCATTTT

d_gene: TRBD2
abundance: NA
j_gene: TRBJ2-3
v_gene: TRBV7-9
CDR3aa: CASGLAGYTDTQYF
CDR3nt: TGTGCCAGCGGCTTAGCGGGGTACACAGATACGCAGTATTTT

d_gene: TRBD1
abundance: NA
j_gene: TRBJ1-2
v_gene: TRBV5-1
CDR3aa: CASKQDRGPLGGYTF
CDR3nt: TGCGCCAGCAAACAGGACAGGGGGCCTCTTGGTGGCTACACCTTC

d_gene: NA
abundance: NA
j_gene: TRBJ2-1
v_gene: TRBV28
CDR3aa: CASSWAQVSSYNEQFF
CDR3nt: TGTGCCAGCAGTTGGGCACAGGTGAGCTCCTACAATGAGCAGTTCTTC

d_gene: TRBD1
abundance: NA
j_gene: TRBJ1-1
v_gene: TRBV5-1
CDR3aa: CASKRQGDTEAFF
CDR3nt: TGCGCCAGCAAGCGACAGGGGGACACTGAAGCTTTCTTT

d_gene: TRBD2
abundance: NA
j_gene: TRBJ2-3
v_gene: TRBV27
CDR3aa: CASSLSSGYSADTQYF
CDR3nt: TGTGCCAGCAGTTTAAGTAGCGGGTACTCAGCAGATACGCAGTATTTT

d_gene: NA
abundance: few
j_gene: TRBJ2-7
v_gene: TRBV6-1
CDR3aa: CASSEDLSSYEQYF
CDR3nt: TGTGCCAGCAGTGAGGACCTCTCCTCCTACGAGCAGTACTTC

d_gene: NA
abundance: few
j_gene: TRBJ2-3
v_gene: TRBV7-9
CDR3aa: CASSSYELGDTQYF
CDR3nt: TGTGCCAGCAGCTCATATGAGCTAGGTGATACGCAGTATTTT

d_gene: NA
abundance: NA
j_gene: TRBJ2-3
v_gene: TRBV6-1
CDR3aa: CASLGGGLTDTQYF
CDR3nt: TGTGCCAGCCTGGGGGGGGGCCTAACAGATACGCAGTATTTT

d_gene: NA
abundance: NA
j_gene: TRBJ1-1
v_gene: TRBV6-5
CDR3aa: CASSRLTTTGTEAFF
CDR3nt: TGTGCCAGCAGTCGTCTAACCACAACGGGCACTGAAGCTTTCTTT

d_gene: NA
abundance: NA
j_gene: TRBJ2-3
v_gene: TRBV12-3/TRBV12-4
CDR3aa: CASSSWRGRGTDTQYF
CDR3nt: TGTGCCAGCAGTTCTTGGAGGGGGCGAGGCACAGATACGCAGTATTTT

d_gene: NA
abundance: NA
j_gene: TRBJ2-7
v_gene: TRBV7-2
CDR3aa: CASSLVLVSSYEQYF
CDR3nt: TGTGCCAGCAGCTTAGTGCTGGTCAGCTCCTACGAGCAGTACTTC

d_gene: TRBD2
abundance: NA
j_gene: TRBJ2-7
v_gene: TRBV29-1
CDR3aa: CSVEEGTSASSYEQYF
CDR3nt: TGCAGCGTTGAGGAGGGGACTAGCGCCAGCTCCTACGAGCAGTACTTC

d_gene: NA
abundance: few
j_gene: TRBJ2-1
v_gene: TRBV4-1
CDR3aa: CASSQEIAEYNEQFF
CDR3nt: TGCGCCAGCAGCCAAGAAATAGCGGAATACAATGAGCAGTTCTTC

d_gene: TRBD2
abundance: NA
j_gene: TRBJ2-1
v_gene: TRBV20-1
CDR3aa: CSAPNLAGNYNEQFF
CDR3nt: TGCAGTGCTCCAAATCTAGCGGGGAACTACAATGAGCAGTTCTTC

d_gene: NA
abundance: few
j_gene: TRBJ2-3
v_gene: TRBV4-3
CDR3aa: CASSQDGGQGRTDTQYF
CDR3nt: TGCGCCAGCAGCCAAGATGGGGGCCAGGGGAGGACAGATACGCAGTATTTT

d_gene: NA
abundance: NA
j_gene: TRBJ1-4
v_gene: TRBV7-2
CDR3aa: CASSWGRNEKLFF
CDR3nt: TGTGCCAGCAGCTGGGGGCGAAATGAAAAACTGTTTTTT

d_gene: NA
abundance: NA
j_gene: TRBJ2-2
v_gene: TRBV7-2
CDR3aa: CASSLVDQGTGELFF
CDR3nt: TGTGCCAGCAGCTTAGTCGACCAGGGCACCGGGGAGCTGTTTTTT

d_gene: NA
abundance: NA
j_gene: TRBJ2-7
v_gene: TRBV29-1
CDR3aa: CSVEASLYEQYF
CDR3nt: TGCAGCGTTGAAGCCTCTCTCTACGAGCAGTACTTC

d_gene: TRBD2
abundance: NA
j_gene: TRBJ2-3
v_gene: TRBV20-1
CDR3aa: CSARLRGVTDTQYF
CDR3nt: TGCAGTGCTAGGTTGCGGGGGGTGACAGATACGCAGTATTTT

d_gene: TRBD2
abundance: NA
j_gene: TRBJ2-3
v_gene: TRBV12-3/TRBV12-4
CDR3aa: CASRSSGGAFDTQYF
CDR3nt: TGTGCCAGCAGATCTAGCGGGGGGGCGTTCGATACGCAGTATTTT

d_gene: NA
abundance: NA
j_gene: TRBJ2-2
v_gene: TRBV29-1
CDR3aa: CSVEISGAGELFF
CDR3nt: TGCAGCGTTGAAATATCGGGGGCCGGGGAGCTGTTTTTT

d_gene: TRBD1
abundance: NA
j_gene: TRBJ2-4
v_gene: TRBV6-5
CDR3aa: CASSQGQWEEQYF
CDR3nt: TGTGCCAGCAGCCAGGGACAGTGGGAAGAGCAGTACTTC

d_gene: NA
abundance: NA
j_gene: TRBJ2-7
v_gene: TRBV6-6
CDR3aa: CASSLEAVVYEQYF
CDR3nt: TGTGCCAGCAGTTTAGAGGCGGTTGTCTACGAGCAGTACTTC

d_gene: NA
abundance: NA
j_gene: TRBJ1-1
v_gene: TRBV6-5
CDR3aa: CASSASPGEAFF
CDR3nt: TGTGCCAGCAGCGCTTCCCCCGGGGAAGCTTTCTTT

d_gene: NA
abundance: NA
j_gene: TRBJ1-1
v_gene: TRBV11-2
CDR3aa: CASSLRGVRVLNTEAFF
CDR3nt: TGTGCCAGCAGCTTAAGAGGAGTCCGAGTGTTGAACACTGAAGCTTTCTTT

d_gene: TRBD1
abundance: NA
j_gene: TRBJ1-2
v_gene: TRBV30
CDR3aa: CAWSVGTGDTF
CDR3nt: TGTGCCTGGAGTGTAGGGACAGGCGACACCTTC

d_gene: NA
abundance: NA
j_gene: TRBJ2-2
v_gene: TRBV6-5
CDR3aa: CASSYSGGLTGELFF
CDR3nt: TGTGCCAGCAGTTACTCGGGGGGGCTCACCGGGGAGCTGTTTTTT

d_gene: NA
abundance: NA
j_gene: TRBJ1-6
v_gene: TRBV14
CDR3aa: CASSQVIGTANSPLHF
CDR3nt: TGTGCCAGCAGCCAAGTCATCGGGACGGCTAATTCACCCCTCCACTTT

d_gene: NA
abundance: NA
j_gene: TRBJ2-1
v_gene: TRBV27
CDR3aa: CASSSNPWDNAYNEQFF
CDR3nt: TGTGCCAGCAGTTCCAATCCATGGGACAACGCCTACAATGAGCAGTTCTTC

d_gene: TRBD1
abundance: few
j_gene: TRBJ1-2
v_gene: TRBV29-1
CDR3aa: CSVEEEPGTATNYGYTF
CDR3nt: TGCAGCGTTGAAGAGGAACCAGGGACAGCGACTAACTATGGCTACACCTTC

d_gene: NA
abundance: NA
j_gene: TRBJ2-5
v_gene: TRBV9
CDR3aa: CASSVGGSQETQYF
CDR3nt: TGTGCCAGCAGCGTAGGGGGCAGCCAAGAGACCCAGTACTTC

d_gene: NA
abundance: NA
j_gene: TRBJ1-5
v_gene: TRBV27
CDR3aa: CASSNSREGSNQPQHF
CDR3nt: TGTGCCAGCAGTAATAGCAGGGAGGGGAGCAATCAGCCCCAGCATTTT